This T cell receptor beta chain was retrieved from a study of T cells in tumors after PD-1 blockade. For the study at large: Treatment was either pembrolizumab 200 mg every 3 weeks or cemiplimab 350 mg every 2 weeks.

Findings and limits, study-wide: Blood contained roughly two fifths of the tumor's TCR clonotypes.

About this clone itself: Its antigen is still unknown.

Here immunoSEQ multiplex PCR was the method, and the copy in TCRdb shows in-frame clones only, minus some. The sample lists more than 40,000 clones, 65% to 85% occurring once. Trimming left V 0 bases short and J 11 bases short, with 12 bases between. The CDR3 totals 14 residues. The germline CDR1 and CDR2 sequences are SGDLS and YYNGEE. This sample comprised PBMCs, obtained before anti-PD-1 treatment. The chain couples TRBV9 to TRBJ1-6; a weak D match, TRBD1 (6 bases). The sequence derives from a human donor with basal cell carcinoma. DNA of the CDR3: TGTGCCAGCAGCGTAGCACAGGGAGGGCCACCCCTCCACTTT. Residues: CASSVAQGGPPLHF.